The rows below give T cell receptor beta chains drawn from one sample of a study of T cell responses to AZD1222 COVID-19 vaccine. Here immunoSEQ multiplex PCR was the method, and the copy in TCRdb shows in-frame clones only, minus some. The repertoire holds roughly 130,000 clones, with roughly 86% as singletons. Specimen: peripheral blood, collected on day 0 of AZD1222 vaccination. Receptors originate from an adult in good health. The CDR3 runs from the conserved cysteine through the conserved F or W. The D gene is left open where the match is weak. Clone size is not always given. Where it is, it says once, few, many or a class for expanded clones.

d_call,clone_size,j_call,v_call,cdr3_length,cdr3_aa,cdr3_nt
TRBD2,.,TRBJ2-3,TRBV15,16,CATSGMSGRAPHTQYF,TGTGCCACCAGCGGGATGAGCGGGAGGGCCCCTCATACGCAGTATTTT
TRBD1,.,TRBJ1-1,TRBV28,17,CASSFPPPRGKNTEAFF,TGTGCCAGCAGTTTTCCCCCTCCCAGGGGGAAGAACACTGAAGCTTTCTTT
.,.,TRBJ2-3,TRBV4-3,15,CASSQDFRGPDTQYF,TGCGCCAGCAGCCAAGATTTCCGGGGCCCAGATACGCAGTATTTT
.,.,TRBJ2-1,TRBV7-8,14,CASSSQGMPNEQFF,TGTGCCAGCAGCTCACAGGGAATGCCCAATGAGCAGTTCTTC
.,once,TRBJ1-6,TRBV27,14,CASSYRQPNSPLHF,TGTGCCAGCAGTTACAGGCAGCCCAATTCACCCCTCCACTTT
.,.,TRBJ1-1,TRBV7-2,14,CASSLVSSSPEAFF,TGTGCCAGCAGCTTAGTTAGCAGTTCCCCTGAAGCTTTCTTT
TRBD2,.,TRBJ2-3,TRBV7-2,15,CASSLAGTSTDTQYF,TGTGCCAGCAGCCTAGCGGGGACGAGCACAGATACGCAGTATTTT
.,.,TRBJ1-1,TRBV20-1,13,CSASLPGDTEAFF,TGCAGTGCTAGTCTCCCGGGAGACACTGAAGCTTTCTTT
.,once,TRBJ1-1,TRBV5-4,14,CASSLTGQNTEAFF,TGTGCCAGCAGCTTAACAGGGCAAAACACTGAAGCTTTCTTT
.,.,TRBJ1-1,TRBV20-1,11,CSARQNTEAFF,TGCAGTGCTAGACAGAACACTGAAGCTTTCTTT
.,.,TRBJ2-5,TRBV11-2,12,CASSLVRETQYF,TGTGCCAGCAGCTTAGTCCGGGAGACCCAGTACTTC
.,.,TRBJ2-7,TRBV7-9,13,CASRRFESYEQYF,TGTGCCAGCAGACGTTTTGAATCCTACGAGCAGTACTTC
TRBD1,.,TRBJ2-5,TRBV3-1/TRBV3-2,14,CASGARGLQETQYF,TGTGCCAGCGGTGCGAGGGGGCTCCAAGAGACCCAGTACTTC
TRBD1,.,TRBJ2-1,TRBV27,15,CASSLAKRGRNEQFF,TGTGCCAGCAGTCTTGCCAAAAGGGGGCGTAATGAGCAGTTCTTC
TRBD2,.,TRBJ2-1,TRBV19,19,CASSIVASGRAWTYNEQFF,TGTGCCAGTAGTATAGTTGCTAGCGGGAGGGCCTGGACCTACAATGAGCAGTTCTTC
.,.,TRBJ2-1,TRBV5-1,16,CASSLMGSTSANEQFF,TGCGCCAGCAGCCTAATGGGCTCGACGTCGGCTAATGAGCAGTTCTTC
TRBD2,few,TRBJ2-1,TRBV6-6,17,CASSRTSGVYSYNEQFF,TGTGCCAGCAGTCGTACTAGCGGGGTATACTCCTACAATGAGCAGTTCTTC
.,.,TRBJ2-1,TRBV5-1,18,CASSHPGDRDRLYNEQFF,TGCGCCAGCAGCCATCCGGGAGACCGTGACAGACTGTACAATGAGCAGTTCTTC
.,.,TRBJ2-3,TRBV4-3,17,CASSQDFRRQLTDTQYF,TGCGCCAGCAGCCAAGATTTCCGGCGACAGCTCACAGATACGCAGTATTTT
.,.,TRBJ1-2,TRBV7-9,12,CASSPIGHGYTF,TGTGCCAGCAGCCCAATCGGACATGGCTACACCTTC
.,.,TRBJ2-7,TRBV5-1,15,CASSYGTPKTYEQYF,TGCGCCAGCAGCTACGGGACTCCCAAGACCTACGAGCAGTACTTC
.,.,TRBJ1-1,TRBV27,15,CASSSWGAPNTEAFF,TGTGCCAGCAGTTCCTGGGGGGCCCCGAACACTGAAGCTTTCTTT
.,once,TRBJ1-1,TRBV27,14,CASSPGTWNTEAFF,TGTGCCAGCAGTCCCGGGACTTGGAACACTGAAGCTTTCTTT
.,.,TRBJ2-7,TRBV19,15,CASSKGQPGSYEQYF,TGTGCCAGTAGTAAAGGACAGCCGGGCTCCTACGAGCAGTACTTC
.,.,TRBJ1-4,TRBV7-9,14,CASSLDGENEKLFF,TGTGCCAGCAGCTTGGACGGGGAGAATGAAAAACTGTTTTTT
TRBD1,.,TRBJ2-7,TRBV11-2,11,CASSWTGEQYF,TGTGCCAGCAGCTGGACAGGCGAGCAGTACTTC
.,.,TRBJ1-2,TRBV9,12,CASSVDEHGYTF,TGTGCCAGCAGCGTAGACGAACATGGCTACACCTTC
.,.,TRBJ1-5,TRBV7-2,13,CASSRDLNQPQHF,TGTGCCAGCAGCCGGGACCTCAATCAGCCCCAGCATTTT
.,once,TRBJ2-7,TRBV7-9,12,CASSNTGYEQYF,TGTGCCAGCAGCAATACGGGATACGAGCAGTACTTC
TRBD1,.,TRBJ1-6,TRBV3-1/TRBV3-2,12,CASSQTGSPLHF,TGTGCCAGCAGCCAGACAGGGTCACCCCTCCACTTT
TRBD1,.,TRBJ2-2,TRBV5-1,17,CASSSGQGVGNTGELFF,TGCGCCAGCAGCTCGGGACAGGGAGTGGGGAACACCGGGGAGCTGTTTTTT
.,.,TRBJ2-3,TRBV5-6,15,CASSLRVGGTDTQYF,TGTGCCAGCAGCTTGCGAGTTGGGGGCACAGATACGCAGTATTTT
.,once,TRBJ2-5,TRBV7-2,16,CASSPLGISYQETQYF,TGTGCCAGCAGCCCACTCGGGATTTCGTACCAAGAGACCCAGTACTTC
TRBD2,.,TRBJ2-7,TRBV10-3,15,CAISEGLAGNYEQYF,TGTGCCATCAGTGAAGGGTTAGCGGGGAACTACGAGCAGTACTTC
.,.,TRBJ2-7,TRBV6-5,13,CASTPRDGYEQYF,TGTGCCAGCACCCCAAGGGACGGCTACGAGCAGTACTTC
TRBD1,.,TRBJ2-6,TRBV7-6,20,CASSVFTGTGFSAGANVLTF,TGTGCCAGCAGCGTATTCACCGGGACAGGGTTTTCGGCTGGGGCCAACGTCCTGACTTTC
.,.,TRBJ2-7,TRBV21-1,14,CASSNRAGGDEQYF,TGTGCCAGCAGCAACAGGGCAGGGGGGGACGAGCAGTACTTC
TRBD1,.,TRBJ2-3,TRBV10-3,16,CAIRDIQGAHVDTQYF,TGTGCCATCAGGGATATACAGGGGGCGCATGTAGATACGCAGTATTTT
.,.,TRBJ2-2,TRBV6-5,14,CASRADRYTGELFF,TGTGCCAGCCGGGCCGATCGGTACACCGGGGAGCTGTTTTTT
.,.,TRBJ1-1,TRBV7-3,13,CASSSSMNTEAFF,TGTGCCAGCAGCTCAAGCATGAACACTGAAGCTTTCTTT
.,.,TRBJ1-1,TRBV5-8,14,CASSSTTVNTEAFF,TGTGCCAGCAGCTCCACAACGGTGAACACTGAAGCTTTCTTT
.,.,TRBJ1-1,TRBV19,16,CASSIQLGLLGTEAFF,TGTGCCAGTAGTATACAATTGGGACTTCTAGGGACTGAAGCTTTCTTT
TRBD2,few,TRBJ2-1,TRBV7-9,19,CASSFGVASGGRDSNEQFF,TGTGCCAGCAGCTTTGGAGTCGCTAGCGGGGGGCGGGATTCCAATGAGCAGTTCTTC
.,.,TRBJ1-5,TRBV7-2,14,CASSLQGINQPQHF,TGTGCCAGCAGCTTACAGGGCATCAATCAGCCCCAGCATTTT
TRBD2,.,TRBJ2-1,TRBV7-2,16,CASSPTSGGIYNEQFF,TGTGCCAGCAGTCCTACTAGCGGGGGAATCTACAATGAGCAGTTCTTC
.,.,TRBJ2-5,TRBV6-5,11,CASRGVVAQYF,TGTGCCAGCAGGGGGGTAGTAGCCCAGTACTTC
.,.,TRBJ1-1,TRBV10-3,14,CAIVGETGNTEAFF,TGTGCCATCGTTGGGGAGACAGGGAACACTGAAGCTTTCTTT
.,once,TRBJ1-6,TRBV6-4,17,CASSDSFWVEALRPLHF,TGTGCCAGCAGTGACTCCTTTTGGGTGGAGGCCCTCAGGCCCCTCCACTTT
TRBD1,.,TRBJ1-1,TRBV9,14,CASSYRDRSTEAFF,TGTGCCAGCAGCTACCGGGACAGGTCCACTGAAGCTTTCTTT
.,.,TRBJ1-2,TRBV3-1/TRBV3-2,13,CASSQEELYGYTF,TGTGCCAGCAGCCAAGAAGAGTTATATGGCTACACCTTC
.,.,TRBJ1-1,TRBV6-5,14,CASSYSRQYTEAFF,TGTGCCAGCAGTTACAGCCGACAGTACACTGAAGCTTTCTTT
TRBD1,.,TRBJ2-2,TRBV24-1,17,CATMGQGYEKNTGELFF,TGTGCCACCATGGGACAGGGGTATGAGAAGAACACCGGGGAGCTGTTTTTT